The 28 T cell receptor beta chains below all came from one sample that was sequenced in a study of cytomegalovirus exposure and HLA in healthy donors. Sequencing was performed with immunoSEQ multiplex PCR; in TCRdb, only in-frame clones are kept and a portion is missing. The sample lists roughly 68,000 clones, around nine tenths occurring once. Sequences were obtained from PBMCs. These receptors all stem from a woman younger than 30 in good health and CMV-seronegative.

V usage is TRBV11-2 and J usage is TRBJ2-7, with a tentative D call TRBD1 (6 bases). Germline loops: CDR1 SGHAT, CDR2 FQNNGV. The CDR3 is 17 residues long. The V end was cut by 2 bases, the J end by 2 bases, with 19 bases between. As DNA, the CDR3 is TGTGCCAGCAGCTTACATCCCTGGGGGCAGGGAACCTACGAGCAGTACTTC. Its translation: CASSLHPWGQGTYEQYF.

J is TRBJ2-7 and V is TRBV6-1; TRBD2 aligns across 9 bases. Losses at the gene ends were 0 bases for V and 5 bases for J; bases not matched to a gene: 5. Germline V gives CDR1 MNHNS, CDR2 SASEGT. This CDR3 has 15 residues. The CDR3 region has the DNA TGTGCCAGCAGTGAAGCCGGTAGCGGGAGTGACGAGCAGTACTTC. Translation: CASSEAGSGSDEQYF.

The genes are TRBV7-2 and TRBJ2-1, with TRBD2 as a possible D gene (6 bases). Trimming took off 6 bases at V and 7 bases at J, with 16 bases between the two ends. The V gene's germline CDR1 is SGHTA and CDR2 FQGNSA. This CDR3 contains 14 residues. This CDR3 reads CASRTVRGGNEQFF. CDR3 DNA: TGTGCCAGCAGGACAGTCCGGGGAGGTAATGAGCAGTTCTTC.

The chain's CDR3 is CASSQGQTGYTF. CDR3 nucleotides: TGTGCCAGCAGCCAAGGACAGACTGGGTACACCTTC. V gene TRBV7-2 combines with J gene TRBJ1-2, with D perhaps TRBD1 (6 bases). This CDR3 comprises 12 residues. Germline values: CDR1 SGHTA, CDR2 FQGNSA. The V end lost 5 bases, the J end lost 11 bases, and 15 bases lay between the germline ends.

The chain recombines TRBV5-4 with TRBJ1-3; tentative D call: TRBD1 (6 bases). The V and J ends lost 4 bases and 3 bases respectively, with 11 bases between them. This CDR3 contains 14 residues. CDR1 and CDR2 from the germline V gene are SGHNT and YYREEE (reference sequence). In DNA, the CDR3 is TGTGCCAGCAGCCCCCAGGACAGTGGAAACACCATATATTTT. It is translated as CASSPQDSGNTIYF. The full variable domain, its missing parts supplied by reference TRBV5-4 and TRBJ1-3, is ETGVTQSPTHLIKTRGQQVTLRCSSQSGHNTVSWYQQALGQGPQFIFQYYREEENGRGNFPPRFSGLQFPNYSSELNVNALELDDSALYLCASSPQDSGNTIYFGEGSWLTVV.

As DNA, the CDR3 is TGTGCCAGCGGGTTGCCAGGGCTACAAGAGACCCAGTACTTC. It yields the protein CASGLPGLQETQYF. The chain combines TRBV25-1 with TRBJ2-5; possibly TRBD1 for D (5 bases). V lost 8 bases, J lost 2 bases, and 15 bases lay in between. Germline V gives CDR1 MGHDK, CDR2 SYGVNS. The CDR3 is made up of 14 amino acids.

This sequence joins TRBV7-6 and TRBJ2-3; the match to TRBD2 covers 11 bases. The CDR3 loop spans 18 amino acids. CDR1 is SGHVS and CDR2 is FNYEAQ in the germline V gene. V lost 3 bases to trimming and J lost 8 bases; unmatched junction nucleotides: 16. CDR3 in amino acids: CASSFRESGLAEAGTQYF. CDR3 DNA sequence: TGTGCCAGCAGCTTCAGGGAATCGGGACTAGCGGAGGCCGGTACGCAGTATTTT.

This chain uses TRBV6-1 with TRBJ2-2; 9 nucleotides align to TRBD2. V was clipped by 11 bases and J by 6 bases; unmatched bases: 10. Per the germline V gene, CDR1 is MNHNS and CDR2 is SASEGT. This CDR3 contains 14 residues. The CDR3 coding sequence is TGTGCCGGCGGGGGGGGGCCGGGACCCGGGGAGCTGTTTTTT. Protein sequence: CAGGGGPGPGELFF.

The CDR3 region is CASSHAKSGTDEQFF. The CDR3 coding sequence is TGTGCCAGCAGCCACGCAAAAAGTGGTACGGATGAGCAGTTCTTC. The chain combines TRBV7-2 with TRBJ2-1; D call uncertain. This CDR3 comprises 15 residues. The germline V and J ends were trimmed by 5 bases and 8 bases, with 19 bases remaining between them. The germline gives CDR1 SGHTA, CDR2 FQGNSA.

In this sample, this clone turned up once. The gene calls are TRBV7-2 and TRBJ2-7; 8 bases agree with TRBD2. V trimming: 0 bases; J trimming: 3 bases; junction bases outside the gene matches: 7. CDR1 is SGHTA and CDR2 is FQGNSA in the germline V gene. CDR3 length: 16 residues. DNA for the CDR3: TGTGCCAGCAGCTTAGCGGGCGGGGGGCAGAACTACGAGCAGTACTTC. As protein: CASSLAGGGQNYEQYF.

The V call is TRBV4-1, the J call TRBJ1-5; a possible D gene is TRBD1 (5 bases). CDR3 length equals 15 residues. The germline V gene encodes CDR1 MGHRA and CDR2 YSYEKL. The V end was cut by 3 bases, the J end by 3 bases, with 12 bases between. The CDR3, as DNA: TGCGCCAGCAGCCAGCCCGACAGTTTCAATCAGCCCCAGCATTTT. Its protein product is CASSQPDSFNQPQHF.

The chain is built from TRBV29-1 and TRBJ2-3, with TRBD1 matching over 8 bases. Germline assignment: CDR1 SQVTM and CDR2 ANQGSEA. After removal of 6 bases from V and 5 bases from J, the junction contained 7 bases not matched to a gene. This CDR3 contains 13 residues. CDR3 residues: CSVTGGGGDTQYF. The CDR3 DNA is TGCAGCGTCACAGGGGGAGGTGGAGATACGCAGTATTTT.

This rearrangement joins TRBV6-1 to TRBJ2-5; 7 bases line up with TRBD2. The germline gives CDR1 MNHNS, CDR2 SASEGT. Trimming removed 6 bases from V and 7 bases from J; junction bases left unmatched: 11. This CDR3 has 14 residues. CDR3 DNA sequence: TGTGCCAGCAGCTCTGGGGACGGGAGGAGGACCCAGTACTTC. This encodes CASSSGDGRRTQYF.

The chain combines TRBV9 with TRBJ2-1; D remains unclear. The germline V gene has CDR1 SGDLS and CDR2 YYNGEE. This CDR3 is 15 amino acids long. Trimming removed 0 bases at V and 9 bases at J, with 16 bases between. CDR3 sequence: CASSVGVSETGEQFF. In nucleotides, the CDR3 is TGTGCCAGCAGCGTAGGAGTCAGCGAAACGGGTGAGCAGTTCTTC.

The chain has TRBV10-3 and TRBJ2-5, with TRBD2 matching 8 bases. Germline-derived CDR1 and CDR2 are ENHRY and SYGVKD. This CDR3 region has 14 residues. The V gene end was trimmed by 10 bases and the J gene end by 0 bases; junction bases not matched to a gene: 7. The CDR3 DNA is TGTGCCACCCTCCGGGGGGGGAACCAAGAGACCCAGTACTTC. It translates to CATLRGGNQETQYF.

This clone was seen a handful of times. V and J are TRBV5-4 and TRBJ2-7; no reliable D call. Germline loops: CDR1 SGHNT, CDR2 YYREEE (reference sequence). The CDR3 is 15 residues long. V lost 4 bases and J lost 0, with 14 bases in between. The CDR3 region has the DNA TGTGCCAGCAGCCCTGAGCCACTAAGCTCCTACGAGCAGTACTTC. Translated, it gives CASSPEPLSSYEQYF.

The table lists this clone with a count of one. This chain connects TRBV4-1 to TRBJ2-1; D is possibly TRBD2 (5 bases). V lost 2 bases and J 1 base, leaving 15 bases between the germline ends. CDR1 and CDR2 from the germline V gene are MGHRA and YSYEKL. The CDR3 is made up of 17 amino acids. The CDR3: CASSQLDLGLSYNEQFF. CDR3 nucleotide sequence: TGCGCCAGCAGCCAACTTGACCTCGGACTTTCCTACAATGAGCAGTTCTTC.

This chain uses TRBV2 with TRBJ2-1; D is uncertain. The ends were cut back, 2 bases at V and 6 bases at J, with 2 bases in the middle. Germline values: CDR1 SNHLY, CDR2 FYNNEI. This CDR3 contains 11 residues. CDR3 sequence: CASSELNEQFF. CDR3 sequence (DNA): TGTGCCAGCAGTGAACTCAATGAGCAGTTCTTC.

This clone was seen once. This rearrangement joins TRBV6-1 to TRBJ1-2; D remains ambiguous. Deletions cut 2 bases from V and 4 bases from J, with 8 bases between. Germline V lookup: CDR1 MNHNS, CDR2 SASEGT. The CDR3 totals 13 residues. The CDR3 DNA reads as TGTGCCAGCAGTGAAACCCAGGCCTATGGCTACACCTTC. Encoded protein: CASSETQAYGYTF.

The chain uses TRBV4-1 and TRBJ2-4; 11 bases agree with TRBD2. The CDR3 consists of 14 residues. The trim removed 0 bases at V and 15 bases at J, leaving 7 bases unmatched. CDR1 MGHRA and CDR2 YSYEKL come from the germline V gene. The CDR3 here is CASSQDPTSGVSYF. The CDR3 nucleotides read TGCGCCAGCAGCCAAGACCCGACTAGCGGGGTATCGTACTTC.

The V gene is TRBV19, the J gene TRBJ2-5; D possibly corresponds to TRBD2 (6 bases). This CDR3 spans 15 amino acids. Germline assignment: CDR1 LNHDA and CDR2 SQIVND (reference sequence). V dropped 4 bases and J dropped 3 bases, with 15 bases sitting between them. DNA of the CDR3: TGTGCCAGTAGTAATAGGCCTAGCGTTGAAGAGACCCAGTACTTC. Protein: CASSNRPSVEETQYF.

The CDR3 sequence: CASSLLSTGGVNTEAFF. CDR3 coding DNA: TGTGCCAGCAGTTTGCTAAGCACAGGAGGGGTGAACACTGAAGCTTTCTTT. V usage is TRBV27 and J usage is TRBJ1-1; D perhaps matches TRBD1 (5 bases). Trimming left V 3 bases short and J 0 bases short, with 17 bases between. Germline CDR1 and CDR2: MNHEY and SMNVEV (reference sequence). The CDR3 runs 17 residues.

The chain links TRBV7-2 to TRBJ1-4, with D possibly being TRBD1 (6 bases). There are 16 residues in the CDR3. Deletions cut 5 bases from V and 8 bases from J, with 21 bases between. Per the germline V gene, CDR1 is SGHTA and CDR2 is FQGNSA. Here the CDR3 DNA reads TGTGCCAGCAGCCAATTGCCAGGGGCCGACGGGGAAAAACTGTTTTTT. It codes for CASSQLPGADGEKLFF.

The chain employs TRBV7-9 and TRBJ2-7; maybe TRBD2 (6 bases). The CDR3 sequence is 13 residues long. The V gene's germline CDR1 is SEHNR and CDR2 FQNEAQ (reference sequence). Trimming removed 0 bases at V and 5 bases at J, with 8 bases between. The CDR3 region is CASSLASGDEQYF. CDR3 nucleotide sequence: TGTGCCAGCAGCTTAGCTTCGGGGGACGAGCAGTACTTC.

The chain has TRBV7-6 and TRBJ2-7; possibly TRBD2 for D (6 bases). Germline CDR1 is SGHVS and CDR2 is FNYEAQ. This CDR3 has 13 amino acids. V was clipped by 1 base and J by 7 bases, with 11 bases between them. CDR3 loop: CASSLESGGEQYF. The CDR3 DNA reads as TGTGCCAGCAGCTTAGAAAGCGGAGGGGAGCAGTACTTC.

The chain's CDR3 is CASSLPREGSGEAFF. The DNA of the CDR3 is TGTGCCAGCAGCTTACCAAGGGAGGGGTCAGGTGAAGCTTTCTTT. V gene TRBV7-2 combines with J gene TRBJ1-1; D is perhaps TRBD1 (5 bases). V lost 2 bases to trimming and J lost 7 bases, with 17 bases between them. This CDR3 has 15 amino acids. CDR1 and CDR2 from the germline V gene are SGHTA and FQGNSA.

The chain recombines TRBV5-1 with TRBJ2-4, with unresolved D. Germline V lookup: CDR1 SGHRS, CDR2 YFSETQ. This CDR3 contains 14 residues. Trimming shortened V by 0 bases and J by 4 bases, and 8 bases separated the two germline ends. The DNA for the CDR3 is TGCGCCAGCAGCTTGGGTGGGCCGAAAAACATTCAGTACTTC. Amino acids: CASSLGGPKNIQYF.

This chain uses TRBV6-4 with TRBJ2-6; D not certain. Per the germline V gene, CDR1 is MRHNA and CDR2 is SNTAGT. The CDR3 loop spans 14 amino acids. V was shortened by 5 bases and J by 2 bases, with 7 bases between the two germline ends. The CDR3 region has the DNA TGTGCCAGCAGTTCTAGGACTGGGGCCAACGTCCTGACTTTC. This translates into CASSSRTGANVLTF.